The sequence of this T cell receptor beta chain was determined in a study of early T cells in non-severe SARS-CoV-2 infection. At the level of the study: The chains were unpaired, and the sequenced material was bulk RNA from unsorted whole blood. Broader study findings: Sequences matched to VDJdb favored anti-spike CD8 responses, while private and CD4 specificities were missed.

One entry per CDR3 protein, called by TCRdb with MiXCR from the 5' RACE reads. The sample yields 70,000 to 85,000 distinct CDR3 sequences, about 5% seen once. V lost 6 bases, J lost 0 bases, and 20 bases lay in between. CDR3 length: 17 residues. At least ten counts were recorded for this clonotype. Its antigen is still unknown. The sample was whole blood, taken at baseline. The V call is TRBV12-3 or TRBV12-4, the J call TRBJ1-2; D possibly corresponds to TRBD1 (5 bases). The receptor was isolated from an adult who was a healthcare worker with PCR-confirmed SARS-CoV-2 infection or an uninfected control (not recorded which). Here the CDR3 reads CASRFGNPGPSNYGYTF. The CDR3 DNA reads TGTGCCAGCAGGTTCGGGAACCCAGGGCCCTCTAACTATGGCTACACCTTC.